Following are 2 T cell receptor beta chains from one sample sequenced in a study of chemoradiotherapy in HPV16-positive cancers. Only in-frame clones appear in the TCRdb table, and some are missing; sequencing was by immunoSEQ multiplex PCR. This table holds fewer than 5,500 clones, approximately 71% found once. The material sequenced was tumor tissue, taken from a patient who underwent chemoradiotherapy. These receptor sequences come from a human donor with HPV-associated anogenital cancer.

This chain uses TRBV4-1 with TRBJ2-1; 16 bases agree with TRBD2. CDR1 and CDR2 (germline): MGHRA, YSYEKL. There are 19 residues in the CDR3. The J segment lost 6 bases and the V segment lost 3 bases, leaving 11 bases of the junction unmatched. This CDR3 reads CASSHPGLAGGPVFNEQFF. DNA of the CDR3: TGCGCCAGCAGCCACCCGGGACTAGCGGGAGGGCCTGTGTTCAATGAGCAGTTCTTC.

The gene calls are TRBV13 and TRBJ2-6; D not certain. The length of the CDR3 is 14 residues. V was pared by 3 bases and J by 2 bases, with 5 bases between. From germline, CDR1 is PRHDT and CDR2 FYEKMQ (reference sequence). This CDR3 is CASSFTTGANVLTF. CDR3 sequence (DNA): TGTGCCAGCAGCTTTACGACTGGGGCCAACGTCCTGACTTTC.